This T cell receptor (beta chain) was sequenced during a study of cytomegalovirus exposure and HLA in healthy donors. Study context: The 110 or so validation repertoires used the same platform as the 650 to 850 first-cohort repertoires, a later analysis reported.

Germline V gene lookup returns CDR1 KGHSH and CDR2 LQKENI. The length of the CDR3 is 16 residues. V dropped 4 bases and J dropped 0 bases, with 14 bases sitting between them. As regards this clone: Its antigen is unidentified.

Clones were read by immunoSEQ multiplex PCR, and TCRdb kept only the in-frame ones, dropping some. The top ten hold about 0.96% of the sample, which has 250,000 to 400,000 clones, 88% seen once. Study-wide results and caveats: Specific recognition of CMV antigens was confirmed in vitro for a few chains (all CMV-associated).

Sequencing was performed on PBMCs. This sequence joins TRBV18 and TRBJ2-3; weak D call: TRBD2 (7 bases). The TCR sequence derives from a man aged 25-40 years in good health and CMV-seronegative. The CDR3 is CASSRSGGRSTDTQYF. In DNA form, the CDR3 reads TGTGCCAGCTCACGATCCGGGGGGCGAAGCACAGATACGCAGTATTTT.